Listed here are 10 T cell receptor beta chains from one sample, sequenced in a study of Ad26.COV2.S vaccination and SARS-CoV-2 variants. The treatment denotes: some 20 received Ad26.COV2.S at low or high dose, single or two shots; about 5 received placebo; per-sample allocation not given. Specimens were obtained on day 63 following the first vaccine or placebo injection. The method was immunoSEQ multiplex PCR; TCRdb's version includes in-frame clones alone and lacks a portion of them. The sample records about 680,000 clones, more than 80% being singletons. The input for sequencing was peripheral blood, taken in a trial of Ad26.COV2.S vaccine versus placebo. The receptor source for this set is a person between 18 and 60 years old who received the Ad26.COV2.S COVID-19 vaccine or a placebo.

This rearrangement joins TRBV11-3 to TRBJ2-1; no firm D call. CDR3 length: 13 residues. Germline-derived CDR1 and CDR2 are SGHNT and YENEEA. V was shortened by 0 bases and J by 6 bases, with 6 bases between the two germline ends. As DNA, the CDR3 is TGTGCCAGCAGCTTAGAGCAAGGCAATGAGCAGTTCTTC. Protein: CASSLEQGNEQFF.

The chain combines TRBV7-2 with TRBJ1-1; D gene uncertain. With 3 bases removed from V and 0 bases from J, the gap between germline ends came to 8 bases. Germline CDR1 SGHTA, CDR2 FQGNSA. There are 14 residues in the CDR3. CDR3 sequence reads: CASSLPLMNTEAFF. CDR3 in DNA: TGTGCCAGCAGCTTGCCCCTTATGAACACTGAAGCTTTCTTT.

The chain is built from TRBV6-5 and TRBJ2-1, with 8 bases lining up with TRBD1. With 9 bases clipped from V and 5 bases from J, the junction kept 6 bases outside the gene matches. The CDR3 consists of 13 residues. Germline lookup yields CDR1 MNHEY and CDR2 SVGAGI. Here the CDR3 DNA reads TGTGCCAGTACCAGGGGGCGCGACAATGAGCAGTTCTTC. Protein sequence: CASTRGRDNEQFF.

This sequence joins TRBV5-4 and TRBJ2-7; 8 nucleotides agree with TRBD2. The length of the CDR3 is 14 residues. Trimming removed 2 bases from V and 6 bases from J; junction bases left unmatched: 7. Germline values: CDR1 SGHNT, CDR2 YYREEE (reference sequence). The CDR3 nucleotides are TGTGCCAGCAGCTTCCCCGGACTAGCCACCGAGCAGTACTTC. Translated: CASSFPGLATEQYF.

The rearrangement links TRBV6-6 to TRBJ1-2; a weak D match, TRBD1 (5 bases). Trimming left V 5 bases short and J 4 bases short, with 14 bases between. CDR1 is MNHNY and CDR2 is SVGAGI in the germline V gene (reference sequence). This CDR3 comprises 14 residues. The CDR3 spells CASSPVGTGYGYTF. The DNA for the CDR3 is TGTGCCAGCAGTCCCGTCGGGACGGGCTATGGCTACACCTTC.

J is TRBJ1-1 and V is TRBV29-1; 7 bases align to TRBD1. Looked up from germline, CDR1 is SQVTM and CDR2 is ANQGSEA. CDR3 length: 13 residues. Trimming at V came to 4 bases and at J to 2 bases, leaving 4 bases not matched to a gene. This chain's CDR3 is CSVGDSLNTEAFF. The CDR3 DNA sequence: TGCAGCGTTGGGGACAGCTTAAACACTGAAGCTTTCTTT. The full variable domain, completed using reference TRBV29-1 and TRBJ1-1, is SAVISQKPSRDICQRGTSLTIQCQVDSQVTMMFWYRQQPGQSLTLIATANQGSEATYESGFVIDKFPISRPNLTFSTLTVSNMSPEDSSIYLCSVGDSLNTEAFFGQGTRLTVV.

This clone was detected once. This chain connects TRBV14 to TRBJ2-7; D is perhaps TRBD1 (6 bases). The CDR3 sequence is 15 residues long. CDR1 is SGHDN, CDR2 FVKESK, per germline. The germline V and J ends were trimmed by 1 base and 2 bases, with 12 bases remaining between them. CDR3 sequence reads: CASSQVDQGPYEQYF. The DNA for the CDR3 is TGTGCCAGCAGCCAAGTAGATCAGGGGCCCTACGAGCAGTACTTC.

The CDR3, as DNA: TGTGCCAGCAGCCCGGGGGTATCAGATTCACCCCTCCACTTT. It specifies CASSPGVSDSPLHF. The chain carries TRBV7-9 and TRBJ1-6, with D possibly matching TRBD1 (5 bases). Trimming removed 5 bases from V and 8 bases from J, with 13 bases in between. Germline CDR1 reads SEHNR; CDR2 reads FQNEAQ (reference sequence). CDR3 length: 14 amino acids.

The chain is built from TRBV18 and TRBJ1-2; 7 bases fit TRBD1. The CDR3 runs 14 residues. Trimming at V came to 5 bases and at J to 7 bases, leaving 10 bases not matched to a gene. From germline, CDR1 is KGHSH and CDR2 LQKENI. As DNA, the CDR3 is TGTGCCAGCTCAACCGATGGACAGGTTTTTGGCTACACCTTC. Translating it yields CASSTDGQVFGYTF. Variable domain in full (rest from reference TRBV18 and TRBJ1-2): NAGVMQNPRHLVRRRGQEARLRCSPMKGHSHVYWYRQLPEEGLKFMVYLQKENIIDESGMPKERFSAEFPKEGPSILRIQQVVRGDSAAYFCASSTDGQVFGYTFGSGTRLTVV.

The gene calls are TRBV18 and TRBJ1-5; a possible D gene is TRBD1 (5 bases). CDR1 KGHSH and CDR2 LQKENI come from the germline V gene. The V and J ends lost 5 bases and 0 bases respectively, with 11 bases between them. CDR3 length equals 15 residues. The DNA of the CDR3 is TGTGCCAGCTCATCACAGGACCCTAGCAATCAGCCCCAGCATTTT. As protein: CASSSQDPSNQPQHF.